The 17 T cell receptor beta chains reported below all come from one sample, sequenced in a study of CD8+ T cells in alopecia areata. The sequencing template was cDNA reverse transcribed from extracted RNA. Clones were sequenced by immunoSEQ multiplex PCR, and TCRdb holds only the in-frame ones, with some missing. Altogether around 290,000 clones were found in the sample, and no singletons occur. CD4, CD8alpha, NKG2D, NKG2ACE and other markers were used to sort pooled cutaneous lymph node cells. The sample consisted of CD4+ T cells sorted from a lymph node. The source of these receptors is a C3H/HeJ mouse with alopecia areata. The MHC haplotype recorded for the strain is H2-k.

This clone was observed a handful of times. Mouse gene names and germline throughout. Read sequence stops 4 residues before the CDR3 end, and the germline J gene provides the missing end. This chain links TRBV19 with TRBJ2-3, with D perhaps TRBD1 (5 bases). The CDR3 runs 14 residues. Per germline, CDR1 FNHDT and CDR2 SITEND (reference sequence). Trimming pared 4 bases from V and 0 bases from J, leaving 9 bases between. The sequenced part of the CDR3 DNA is TGTGCCAGCAGTGGACAAAATAGTGCAGAA. The encoded protein is CASSGQNSAE. The whole CDR3 reads CASSGQNSAETLYF.

Worth noting for this clone: Here the gene names and germline are mouse. The same CDR3 also results from other DNA sequences found in this sample. The chain's CDR3 is CASSPGQGHSDYTF. The sequenced part of the CDR3 DNA is TGTGCCAGCAGCCCGGGACAGGGGCACTCC. The genes are TRBV13-3 and TRBJ1-2; TRBD1 aligns across 10 bases. With the read ending 4 residues before the CDR3 end, the germline J gene is used to fill in that end. Trimming cost V 5 bases and J 3 bases; bases outside gene matches: 4. From germline, CDR1 is NNHDY and CDR2 SYVADS. This CDR3 has 14 residues.

This clone showed up just a few times. The gene names here belong to mouse. The read comes to an end 4 residues before the CDR3 does, leaving the germline J gene to fill in the end. V and J are TRBV13-2 and TRBJ2-7; the D gene is possibly TRBD1 (6 bases). Germline V gene data show CDR1 as NNHNN and CDR2 as SYGAGS (reference sequence). Trimming removed 3 bases from V and 0 bases from J, with 13 bases in between. This CDR3 spans 15 amino acids. The chain's CDR3 is CASGAPGQSSYEQYF. The CDR3 DNA, read in part, is TGTGCCAGCGGTGCACCGGGACAAAGCTCCTAT.

The table lists this clone with a few counts. Here the gene names and germline are mouse. The read ends 3 residues early relative to the CDR3; the germline J gene fills the gap. The rearrangement links TRBV29 to TRBJ1-6, with D perhaps matching TRBD1 (5 bases). TRBJ1-6 is reported as an ORF; its role is uncertain. Trimming removed 5 bases at V and 10 bases at J, with 12 bases between. Looked up from germline, CDR1 is MSHET and CDR2 is SYDVDS. The CDR3 loop spans 13 amino acids. The covered CDR3 bases are TGTGCTAGCAGTCCTCAGGGAGGATCGCCC. The encoded protein is CASSPQGGSP. The entire CDR3 protein reads CASSPQGGSPLYF.

This clone was observed at least ten times. Gene names and germline match the mouse. The read ends 4 residues before the CDR3 terminus; that terminus is restored from the germline J gene. Other DNA sequences from this sample encode an identical CDR3 as well. The rearrangement links TRBV13-1 to TRBJ1-1; D is possibly TRBD1 (6 bases). The ends were cut back, 2 bases at V and 4 bases at J, with 9 bases in the middle. The CDR3 has 13 residues. Germline V lookup: CDR1 NSHNY, CDR2 SYGAGN. The sequenced part of the CDR3 DNA is TGTGCCAGCAGTGACAGGGGAGGCACA. Its protein product is CASSDRGGT. The full CDR3 is CASSDRGGTEVFF.

This clone appeared a few times. All gene names here are mouse names. The sequenced fragment ends 4 residues before the CDR3 boundary, so the rest is inferred from the germline J gene. The chain is built from TRBV1 and TRBJ2-3; weak D call: TRBD2 (5 bases). The CDR3 sequence is 16 residues long. Trimming took off 0 bases at V and 0 bases at J, with 10 bases between the two ends. Looked up from germline, CDR1 is NSQYPW and CDR2 is LRSPGD (reference sequence). CDR3 in amino acids: CTCSADAGLSAETLYF. Incomplete CDR3 DNA: TGCACCTGCAGTGCAGATGCTGGGCTTAGTGCAGAA.

Turning to this clone: Germline and genes: mouse. The read halts 4 residues ahead of the CDR3 end, with the missing end drawn from the germline J gene. The V gene is TRBV14, the J gene TRBJ1-1; D not certain. This CDR3 is 12 amino acids long. Germline V lookup: CDR1 SGHDT, CDR2 FRDEAV. Trimming removed 6 bases from V and 0 bases from J, with 6 bases in between. Here the CDR3 reads CASTQSNTEVFF. The covered CDR3 bases are TGTGCCAGCACCCAATCAAACACA. The variable domain in full, with the rest retrieved from reference TRBV14 and TRBJ1-1, is EAGVTQSPRYAVLQEGQAVSFWCDPISGHDTLYWYQQPRDQGPQLLVYFRDEAVIDNSQLPSDRFSAVRPKGTNSTLKIQSAKQGDTATYLCASTQSNTEVFFGKGTRLTVV.

This clone turned up a few times. Gene names refer to mouse genes. Incomplete CDR3 DNA: TGTGCCAGCAGGCCGACAGGGAACCAAGAC. This translates into CASRPTGNQD. The entire CDR3 reads CASRPTGNQDTQYF. This chain connects TRBV19 to TRBJ2-5; 7 nucleotides agree with TRBD1. The read stops 4 residues short of the end of the CDR3; the missing end is completed from the germline J gene. Germline CDR1 and CDR2: FNHDT and SITEND (reference sequence). J lost 0 bases, V lost 5 bases, and 3 bases had no gene match. This CDR3 has 14 amino acids. Full variable domain (rest looked up from reference TRBV19 and TRBJ2-5): GGIITQTPKFLIGQEGQKLTLKCQQNFNHDTMYWYRQDSGKGLRLIYYSITENDLQKGDLSEGYDASREKKSSFSLTVTSAQKNEMAVFLCASRPTGNQDTQYFGPGTRLLVL.

On this clone itself: The listed genes are named as in mouse. The read terminates 4 residues ahead of where the CDR3 ends, so the germline J gene completes it. The rearrangement links TRBV14 to TRBJ2-5; 9 nucleotides agree with TRBD2. V dropped 4 bases and J dropped 3; count of bases not matched to a gene: 3. Per germline, CDR1 SGHDT and CDR2 FRDEAV. This CDR3 is built from 14 residues. The covered CDR3 bases are TGTGCCAGCAGTCCGGGACTGGGTCAAGAC. It codes for CASSPGLGQD. The whole CDR3 sequence reads CASSPGLGQDTQYF. Using reference TRBV14 and TRBJ2-5 for the parts outside the CDR3, the full variable domain is EAGVTQSPRYAVLQEGQAVSFWCDPISGHDTLYWYQQPRDQGPQLLVYFRDEAVIDNSQLPSDRFSAVRPKGTNSTLKIQSAKQGDTATYLCASSPGLGQDTQYFGPGTRLLVL.

Comment on this clone: Genes here carry mouse names. From the germline J gene comes the end of the CDR3, since the read stops 4 residues before it. The same CDR3 can be traced to other DNA sequences in this sample. The rearrangement uses TRBV1 and TRBJ2-2; D might be TRBD1 (6 bases). The V end was cut by 0 bases, the J end by 1 base, with 6 bases between. The CDR3 sequence is 15 residues long. Germline CDR1 reads NSQYPW; CDR2 reads LRSPGD (reference sequence). CDR3 bases read: TGCACCTGCAGTGCAGAAGGGGGAAACACCGGG. Translation gives CTCSAEGGNTG. The entire CDR3 sequence reads CTCSAEGGNTGQLYF.

Turning to this clone: The listed genes are named as in mouse. The sequence runs out 4 residues before the end of the CDR3; the remainder is reconstructed from the germline J gene. The rearrangement uses TRBV4 and TRBJ2-7; 7 nucleotides line up with TRBD1. The length of the CDR3 is 12 residues. Germline V gene sequence: CDR1 LGHDT, CDR2 YNNKQL (reference sequence). The CDR3 bases that were read are TGTGCCAGCAGCCCGACAGGGTAT. This translates into CASSPTGY. In full, the CDR3 reads CASSPTGYEQYF.

Concerning this clone itself: The genes and germline here are from mouse. Read coverage stops 4 residues before the CDR3 terminus; the germline J gene supplies the remainder. This sample includes further DNA sequences coding for the same CDR3. The rearrangement links TRBV13-3 to TRBJ2-5; TRBD1 agrees at 9 bases. This CDR3 is 13 amino acids long. Germline V gene sequence: CDR1 NNHDY, CDR2 SYVADS. The CDR3 spells CASRTGGKDTQYF. Partial CDR3 DNA: TGTGCCAGCAGGACAGGGGGGAAAGAC.

This clone was picked up a small number of times. Mouse gene names apply. The read terminates 4 residues ahead of where the CDR3 ends, so the germline J gene completes it. The rearrangement links TRBV17 to TRBJ2-5, with TRBD1 matching over 9 bases. CDR3 length: 15 amino acids. After removal of 3 bases from V and 0 bases from J, the junction contained 1 base not matched to a gene. Germline V gene sequence: CDR1 MNHDT, CDR2 YYDKIL. The covered CDR3 bases are TGTGCTAGCAGTAGGACAGGGGGAAACCAAGAC. This sequence encodes CASSRTGGNQD. The entire CDR3 protein reads CASSRTGGNQDTQYF.

In this sample, this clone turned up a few times. These gene names are mouse names. The read comes to an end 4 residues before the CDR3 does, leaving the germline J gene to fill in the end. The chain is built from TRBV13-1 and TRBJ2-3; TRBD1 matches 7 bases. After removal of 4 bases from V and 0 bases from J, the junction contained 5 bases not matched to a gene. The CDR3 has 15 amino acids. Germline-derived CDR1 and CDR2 are NSHNY and SYGAGN. CDR3 DNA (partial): TGTGCCAGCAGTCCCGGGACAGATAGTGCAGAA. It specifies CASSPGTDSAE. The whole CDR3 is CASSPGTDSAETLYF.

Of note for this clone: Here the gene names and germline are mouse. The CDR3 extends 4 residues past the end of the read, so its final part is completed from the germline J gene. The V call is TRBV19, the J call TRBJ1-1; 8 bases are shared with TRBD1. There are 14 residues in the CDR3. The J segment lost 2 bases and the V segment lost 5 bases, leaving 5 bases of the junction unmatched. Germline V gene data show CDR1 as FNHDT and CDR2 as SITEND (reference sequence). The CDR3 loop is CASRPDRVNTEVFF. Partial CDR3 DNA: TGTGCCAGCAGACCGGACAGGGTTAACACA. Full variable domain (remainder filled in from reference TRBV19 and TRBJ1-1): GGIITQTPKFLIGQEGQKLTLKCQQNFNHDTMYWYRQDSGKGLRLIYYSITENDLQKGDLSEGYDASREKKSSFSLTVTSAQKNEMAVFLCASRPDRVNTEVFFGKGTRLTVV.

To note about this clone: Any gene name here is a mouse gene name. Read sequence stops 4 residues before the CDR3 end, and the germline J gene provides the missing end. This CDR3 is also generated by other DNA sequences in the sample. This chain uses TRBV17 with TRBJ2-1; 9 bases match TRBD2. Germline V gene sequence: CDR1 MNHDT, CDR2 YYDKIL. After removal of 3 bases from V and 1 base from J, the junction contained 1 base not matched to a gene. The CDR3 is 15 amino acids. The CDR3 is CASSSWGGNYAEQFF. The sequenced part of the CDR3 DNA is TGTGCTAGCAGTAGTTGGGGGGGCAACTATGCT.

This clone was seen more than once but under ten times. The gene names given are mouse names. The read is 4 residues too short to cover the CDR3 end, so that end is filled in from the germline J gene. The chain is built from TRBV13-1 and TRBJ2-7; 8 bases fit TRBD2. V gave up 4 bases and J gave up 0 bases; unmatched junction bases: 6. This CDR3 contains 15 residues. Looked up from germline, CDR1 is NSHNY and CDR2 is SYGAGN. The chain's CDR3 is CASSNNWGSSYEQYF. CDR3 bases read: TGTGCCAGCAGTAACAACTGGGGGAGCTCCTAT.